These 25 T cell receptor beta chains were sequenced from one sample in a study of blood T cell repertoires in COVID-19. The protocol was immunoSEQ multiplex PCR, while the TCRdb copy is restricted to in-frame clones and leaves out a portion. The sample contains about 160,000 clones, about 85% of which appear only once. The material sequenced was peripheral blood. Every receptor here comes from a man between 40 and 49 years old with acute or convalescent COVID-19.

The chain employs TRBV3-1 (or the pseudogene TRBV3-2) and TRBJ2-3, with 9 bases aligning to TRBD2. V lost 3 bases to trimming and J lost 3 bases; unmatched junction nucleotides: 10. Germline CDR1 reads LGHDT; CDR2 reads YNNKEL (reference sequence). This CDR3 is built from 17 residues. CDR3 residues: CASSQLAGTFGTDTQYF. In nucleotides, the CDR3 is TGTGCCAGCAGCCAGCTAGCGGGGACCTTCGGGACAGATACGCAGTATTTT.

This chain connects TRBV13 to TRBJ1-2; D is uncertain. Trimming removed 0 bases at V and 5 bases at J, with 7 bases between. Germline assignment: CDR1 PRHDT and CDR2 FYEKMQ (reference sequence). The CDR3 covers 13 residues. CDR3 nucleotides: TGTGCCAGCAGCTTAGGCCGGGGTTATGGCTACACCTTC. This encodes CASSLGRGYGYTF.

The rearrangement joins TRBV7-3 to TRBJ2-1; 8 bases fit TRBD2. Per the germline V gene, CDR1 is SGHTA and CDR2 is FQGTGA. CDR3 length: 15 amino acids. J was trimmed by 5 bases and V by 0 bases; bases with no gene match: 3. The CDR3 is CASSLTAGAHNEQFF. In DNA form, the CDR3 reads TGTGCCAGCAGCTTAACAGCGGGGGCCCACAATGAGCAGTTCTTC.

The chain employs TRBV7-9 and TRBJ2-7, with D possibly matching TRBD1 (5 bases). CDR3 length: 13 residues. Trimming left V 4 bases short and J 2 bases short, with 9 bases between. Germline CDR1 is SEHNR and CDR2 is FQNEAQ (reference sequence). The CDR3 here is CASSSTVTYEQYF. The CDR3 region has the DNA TGTGCCAGCAGCTCGACAGTTACCTACGAGCAGTACTTC.

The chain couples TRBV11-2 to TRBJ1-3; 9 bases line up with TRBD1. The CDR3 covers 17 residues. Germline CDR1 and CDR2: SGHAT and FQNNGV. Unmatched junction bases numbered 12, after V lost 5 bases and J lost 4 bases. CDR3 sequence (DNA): TGTGCCAGCAGCCCCCAACCTACAGGGGGCTTCGGAAACACCATATATTTT. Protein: CASSPQPTGGFGNTIYF. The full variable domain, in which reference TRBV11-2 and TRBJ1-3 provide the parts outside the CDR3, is EAGVAQSPRYKIIEKRQSVAFWCNPISGHATLYWYQQILGQGPKLLIQFQNNGVVDDSQLPKDRFSAERLKGVDSTLKIQPAKLEDSAVYLCASSPQPTGGFGNTIYFGEGSWLTVV.

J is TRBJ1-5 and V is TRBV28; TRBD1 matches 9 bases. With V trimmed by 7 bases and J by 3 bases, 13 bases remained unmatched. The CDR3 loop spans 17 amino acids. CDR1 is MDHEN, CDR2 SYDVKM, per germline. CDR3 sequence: CASNIRRTGVNNQPQHF. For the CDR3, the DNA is TGTGCCAGCAACATACGGAGGACAGGGGTAAACAATCAGCCCCAGCATTTT.

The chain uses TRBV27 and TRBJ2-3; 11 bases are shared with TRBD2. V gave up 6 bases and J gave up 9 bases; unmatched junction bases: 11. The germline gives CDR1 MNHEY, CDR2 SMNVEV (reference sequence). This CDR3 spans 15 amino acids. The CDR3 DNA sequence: TGTGCCAGCAGAGCTAGCGGGGGGACATCCGGAACGCAGTATTTT. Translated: CASRASGGTSGTQYF.

The CDR3 DNA reads as TGTGCCAGCAGCTTCGACAGAAGCTACGAGCAGTACTTC. This translates into CASSFDRSYEQYF. The rearrangement links TRBV11-1 to TRBJ2-7, with D perhaps matching TRBD1 (5 bases). The V and J ends lost 3 bases and 3 bases respectively, with 9 bases between them. Germline assignment: CDR1 SGHAT and CDR2 FQDESV (reference sequence). This CDR3 spans 13 amino acids.

CDR3 region: CASSSGTGSNEKLFF. The CDR3 region has the DNA TGCGCCAGCAGCTCGGGGACAGGGAGTAATGAAAAACTGTTTTTT. V gene TRBV5-1 combines with J gene TRBJ1-4, with TRBD1 matching 9 bases. The CDR3 totals 15 residues. Germline CDR1 and CDR2: SGHRS and YFSETQ. V dropped 3 bases and J dropped 4; count of bases not matched to a gene: 4.

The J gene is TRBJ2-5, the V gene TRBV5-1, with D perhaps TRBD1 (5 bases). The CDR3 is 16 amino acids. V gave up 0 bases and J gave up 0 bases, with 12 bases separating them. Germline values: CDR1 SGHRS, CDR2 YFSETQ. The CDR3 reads CASSLVSGADQETQYF. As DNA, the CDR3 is TGCGCCAGCAGCTTGGTTTCTGGGGCAGACCAAGAGACCCAGTACTTC.

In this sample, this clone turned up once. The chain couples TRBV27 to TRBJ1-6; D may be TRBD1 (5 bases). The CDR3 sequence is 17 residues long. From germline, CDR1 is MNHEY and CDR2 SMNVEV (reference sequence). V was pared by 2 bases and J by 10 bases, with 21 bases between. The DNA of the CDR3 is TGTGCCAGCAGTTTAACGACAGTTGAGGCCCTGGGGTCACCCCTCCACTTT. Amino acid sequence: CASSLTTVEALGSPLHF.

The CDR3 reads CASRTLRGMNTEAFF. The CDR3 DNA is TGTGCCAGCCGAACCCTCAGGGGCATGAACACTGAAGCTTTCTTT. This chain uses TRBV11-2 with TRBJ1-1, with D possibly being TRBD1 (6 bases). Germline V gene data show CDR1 as SGHAT and CDR2 as FQNNGV. The CDR3 length is 15 residues. With 8 bases removed from V and 0 bases from J, the gap between germline ends came to 16 bases.

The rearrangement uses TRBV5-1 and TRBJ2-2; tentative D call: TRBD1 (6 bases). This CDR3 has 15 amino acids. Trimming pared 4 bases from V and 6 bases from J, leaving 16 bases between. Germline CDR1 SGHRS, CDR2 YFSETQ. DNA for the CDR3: TGCGCCAGCAGCCCCGGGACAATCTTCGCCGGGGAGCTGTTTTTT. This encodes CASSPGTIFAGELFF.

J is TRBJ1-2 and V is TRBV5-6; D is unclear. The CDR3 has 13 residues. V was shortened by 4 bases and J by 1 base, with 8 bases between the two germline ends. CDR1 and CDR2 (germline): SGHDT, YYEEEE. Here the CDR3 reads CASSPSRNYGYTF. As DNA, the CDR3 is TGTGCCAGCAGCCCTAGTCGTAACTATGGCTACACCTTC. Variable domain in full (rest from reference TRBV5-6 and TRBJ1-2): DAGVTQSPTHLIKTRGQQVTLRCSPKSGHDTVSWYQQALGQGPQFIFQYYEEEERQRGNFPDRFSGHQFPNYSSELNVNALLLGDSALYLCASSPSRNYGYTFGSGTRLTVV.

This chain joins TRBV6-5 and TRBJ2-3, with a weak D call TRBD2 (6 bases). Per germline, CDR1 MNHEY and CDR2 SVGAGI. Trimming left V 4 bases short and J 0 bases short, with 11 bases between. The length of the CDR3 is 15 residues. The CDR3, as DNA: TGTGCCAGCAGTTTAACTAGCCCGAGCACAGATACGCAGTATTTT. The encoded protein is CASSLTSPSTDTQYF.

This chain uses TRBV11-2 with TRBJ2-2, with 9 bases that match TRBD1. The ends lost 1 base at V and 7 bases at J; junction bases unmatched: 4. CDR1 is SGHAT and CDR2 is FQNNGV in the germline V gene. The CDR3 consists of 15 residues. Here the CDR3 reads CASSLGDRELGELFF. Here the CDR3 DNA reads TGTGCCAGCAGCTTAGGGGACAGGGAACTCGGGGAGCTGTTTTTT.

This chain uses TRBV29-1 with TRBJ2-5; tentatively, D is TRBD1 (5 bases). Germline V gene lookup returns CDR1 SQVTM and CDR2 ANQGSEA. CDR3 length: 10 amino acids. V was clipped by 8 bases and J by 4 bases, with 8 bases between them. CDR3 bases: TGCAGCACCAGGGCAGAGACCCAGTACTTC. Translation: CSTRAETQYF. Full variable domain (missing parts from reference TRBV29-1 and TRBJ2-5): SAVISQKPSRDICQRGTSLTIQCQVDSQVTMMFWYRQQPGQSLTLIATANQGSEATYESGFVIDKFPISRPNLTFSTLTVSNMSPEDSSIYLCSTRAETQYFGPGTRLLVL.

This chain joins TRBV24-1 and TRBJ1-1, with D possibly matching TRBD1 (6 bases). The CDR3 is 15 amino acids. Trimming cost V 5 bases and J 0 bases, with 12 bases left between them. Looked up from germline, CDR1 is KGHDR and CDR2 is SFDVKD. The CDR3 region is CATSGLRGMNTEAFF. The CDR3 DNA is TGTGCCACCAGTGGCCTCAGGGGTATGAACACTGAAGCTTTCTTT.

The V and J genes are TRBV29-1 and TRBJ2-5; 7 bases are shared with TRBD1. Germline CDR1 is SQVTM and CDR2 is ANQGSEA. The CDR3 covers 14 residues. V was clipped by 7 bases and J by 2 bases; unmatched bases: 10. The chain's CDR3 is CSAQRATGQETQYF. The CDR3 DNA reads TGCAGCGCCCAAAGGGCGACAGGGCAAGAGACCCAGTACTTC.

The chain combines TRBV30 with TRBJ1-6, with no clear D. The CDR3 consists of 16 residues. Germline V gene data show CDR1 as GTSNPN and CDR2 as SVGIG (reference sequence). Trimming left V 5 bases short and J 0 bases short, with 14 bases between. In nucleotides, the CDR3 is TGTGCCTGGCGAAGGGAGGGCGGCTCCTATAATTCACCCCTCCACTTT. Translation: CAWRREGGSYNSPLHF.

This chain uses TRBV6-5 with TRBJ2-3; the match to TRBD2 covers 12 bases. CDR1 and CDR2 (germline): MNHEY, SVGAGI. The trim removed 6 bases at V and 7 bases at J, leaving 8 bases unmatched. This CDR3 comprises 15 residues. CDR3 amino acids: CASSTTSGGTNTQYF. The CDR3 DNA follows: TGTGCCAGCAGCACCACTAGCGGGGGGACGAATACGCAGTATTTT.

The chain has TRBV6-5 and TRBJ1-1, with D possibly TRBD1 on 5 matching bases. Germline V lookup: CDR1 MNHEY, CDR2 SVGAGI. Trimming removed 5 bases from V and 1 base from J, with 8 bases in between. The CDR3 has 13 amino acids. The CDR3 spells CASSRDRNTEAFF. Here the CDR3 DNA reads TGTGCCAGCAGTCGCGACAGGAACACTGAAGCTTTCTTT.

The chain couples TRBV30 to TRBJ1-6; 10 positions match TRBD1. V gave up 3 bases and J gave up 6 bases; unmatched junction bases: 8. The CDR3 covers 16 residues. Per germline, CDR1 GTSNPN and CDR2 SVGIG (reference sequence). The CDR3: CAWSSTGTGVNSPLHF. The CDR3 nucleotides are TGTGCCTGGAGCTCCACCGGGACAGGGGTTAATTCACCCCTCCACTTT.

The CDR3 loop reads CASSLQQNTEAFF. CDR3 sequence (DNA): TGTGCCAGCAGTTTACAACAGAACACTGAAGCTTTCTTT. The chain is built from TRBV12-3 or TRBV12-4 and TRBJ1-1, with D uncertain. V lost 2 bases to trimming and J lost 1 base, with 5 bases between them. This CDR3 is built from 13 residues.

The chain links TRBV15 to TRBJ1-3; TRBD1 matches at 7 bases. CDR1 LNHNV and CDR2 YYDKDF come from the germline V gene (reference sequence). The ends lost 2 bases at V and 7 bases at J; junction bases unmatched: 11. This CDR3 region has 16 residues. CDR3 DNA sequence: TGTGCCACCAGCAGAAACCCACAGGGGTCTATTAACACCATATATTTT. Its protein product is CATSRNPQGSINTIYF.